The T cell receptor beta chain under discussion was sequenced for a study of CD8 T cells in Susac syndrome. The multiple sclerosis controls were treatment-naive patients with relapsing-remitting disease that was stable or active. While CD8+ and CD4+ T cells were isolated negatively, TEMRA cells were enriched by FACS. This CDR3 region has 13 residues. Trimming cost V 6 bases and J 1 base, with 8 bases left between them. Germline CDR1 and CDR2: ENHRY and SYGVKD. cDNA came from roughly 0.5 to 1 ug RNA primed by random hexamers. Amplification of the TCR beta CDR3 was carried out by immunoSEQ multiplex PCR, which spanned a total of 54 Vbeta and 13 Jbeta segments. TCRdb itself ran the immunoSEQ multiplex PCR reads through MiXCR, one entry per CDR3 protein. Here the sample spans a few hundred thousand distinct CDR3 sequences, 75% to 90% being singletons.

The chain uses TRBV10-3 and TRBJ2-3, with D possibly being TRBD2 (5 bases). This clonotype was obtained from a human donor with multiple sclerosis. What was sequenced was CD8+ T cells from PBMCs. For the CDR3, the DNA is TGTGCCATCAGGGGAGAGGGCACAGATACGCAGTATTTT. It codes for CAIRGEGTDTQYF.